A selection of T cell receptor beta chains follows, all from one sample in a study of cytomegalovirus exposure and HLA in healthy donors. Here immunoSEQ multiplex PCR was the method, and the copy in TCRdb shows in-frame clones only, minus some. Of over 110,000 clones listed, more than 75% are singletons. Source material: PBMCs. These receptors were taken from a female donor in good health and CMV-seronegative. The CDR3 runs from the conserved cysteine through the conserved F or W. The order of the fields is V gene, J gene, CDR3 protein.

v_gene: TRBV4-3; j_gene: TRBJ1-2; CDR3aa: CASSQGINGGGNYGYTF
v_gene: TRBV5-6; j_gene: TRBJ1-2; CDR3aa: CASSPGTGLYGYPF
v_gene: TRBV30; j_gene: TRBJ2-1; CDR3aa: CAWSVRARGSGNEQFF
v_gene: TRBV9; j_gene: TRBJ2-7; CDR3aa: CASSTGSSGAYEQYF
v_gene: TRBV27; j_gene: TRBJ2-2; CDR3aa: CASRQATGELFF
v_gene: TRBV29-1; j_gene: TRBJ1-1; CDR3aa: CSVDQGGNTEAFF
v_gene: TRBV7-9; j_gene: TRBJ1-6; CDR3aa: CASSSTGYRDSPLHF
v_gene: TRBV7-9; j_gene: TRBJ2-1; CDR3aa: CASSFVNGTSNEQFF
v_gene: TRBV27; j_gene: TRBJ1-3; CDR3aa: CASSLRGISGNTIYF
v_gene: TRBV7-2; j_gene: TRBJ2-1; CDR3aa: CASSFGGAGGTYNEQFF
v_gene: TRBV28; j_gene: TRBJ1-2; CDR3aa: CASSLFDRGLYGYTF
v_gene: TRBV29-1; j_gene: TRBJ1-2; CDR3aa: CSVAGTGSNYGYTF
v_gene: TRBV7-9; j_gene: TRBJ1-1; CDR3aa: CASSNGQAEDFNTEAFF
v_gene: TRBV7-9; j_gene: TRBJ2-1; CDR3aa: CASSPRDFPNNEQFF
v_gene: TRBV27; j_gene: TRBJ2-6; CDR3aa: CASSTRGGANVLTF
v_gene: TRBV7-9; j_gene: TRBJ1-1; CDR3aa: CASSLMSGNTEAFF
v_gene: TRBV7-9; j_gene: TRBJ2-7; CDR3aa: CASSLATGKGYEQYF
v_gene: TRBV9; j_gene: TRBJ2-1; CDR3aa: CASSVEGGPYNEQFF
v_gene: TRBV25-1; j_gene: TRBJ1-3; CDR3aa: CASSENRVSSGNTIYF
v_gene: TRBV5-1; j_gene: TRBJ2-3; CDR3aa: CASSPTGPPADTQYF
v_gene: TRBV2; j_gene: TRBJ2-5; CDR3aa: CASSWGRLAGTQETQYF
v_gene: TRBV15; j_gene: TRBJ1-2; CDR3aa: CATSVTGTDIYGYTF
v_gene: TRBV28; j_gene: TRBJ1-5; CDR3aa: CASGGGFYDQPQHF
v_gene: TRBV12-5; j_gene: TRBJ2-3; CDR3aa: CASGLGSETDTQYF
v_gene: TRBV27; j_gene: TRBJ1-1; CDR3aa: CASSLRVQGTEAFF
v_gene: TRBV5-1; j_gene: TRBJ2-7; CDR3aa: CASSRFLGGLSYEQYF
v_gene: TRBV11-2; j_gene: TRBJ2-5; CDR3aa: CASSLEVWGVTQYF
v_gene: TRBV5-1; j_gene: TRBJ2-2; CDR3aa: CASRKQGETGELFF
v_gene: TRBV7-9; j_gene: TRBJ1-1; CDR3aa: CASSLGRQEAFF
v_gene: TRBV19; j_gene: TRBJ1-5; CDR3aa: CASSIDELPDRGRNQPQHF
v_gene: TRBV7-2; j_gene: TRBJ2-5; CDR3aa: CASSLASATQYF
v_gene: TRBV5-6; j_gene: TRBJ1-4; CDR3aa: CASSLAGATNEKLFF
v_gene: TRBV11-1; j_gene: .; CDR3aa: CASSSTGYFSYEQYF
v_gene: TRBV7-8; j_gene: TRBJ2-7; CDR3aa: CASSLARRGVDNSYEQYF
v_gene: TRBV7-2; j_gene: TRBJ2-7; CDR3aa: CASSLGYTGTSGFYEQYF